This is a list of T cell receptor beta chains from one sample in a study of CD4+ T cells in melanoma. The data were produced by immunoSEQ multiplex PCR, yet TCRdb's version contains in-frame clones alone and is incomplete. Of 10,000 to 12,000 clones in the sample, almost 70% are singletons; the top ten hold roughly 10%. Sequencing input: cells from a culture (not recorded whether cultured in vitro). These receptors were obtained from a human donor with melanoma. The CDR3 runs from the conserved cysteine through the conserved F or W. Fields, in order: V gene, D gene, clone size, J gene, CDR3 protein, CDR3 DNA. A D gene is named only where the DNA matches it firmly. Clone size, where shown, is once, few, many, or a class for clones that have expanded.

TRBV11-2	TRBD1	-	TRBJ1-2	CASSSADRAGYTF	TGTGCCAGCAGCTCTGCGGACAGGGCTGGCTACACCTTC
TRBV18	-	-	TRBJ1-4	CASSPFSGEKLFF	TGTGCCAGCTCACCATTCTCAGGTGAAAAACTGTTTTTT
TRBV18	-	once	TRBJ1-1	CASSPPTRVLGTEAFF	TGTGCCAGCTCACCACCAACGAGGGTACTGGGCACTGAAGCTTTCTTT
TRBV5-1	TRBD1	once	TRBJ2-3	CASRVGTGEDTQYF	TGCGCCAGCAGGGTAGGGACAGGGGAGGATACGCAGTATTTT
TRBV6-4	-	once	TRBJ2-6	CASSGTGGANVLTF	TGTGCCAGCAGTGGAACGGGTGGGGCCAACGTCCTGACTTTC
TRBV5-1	-	-	TRBJ1-2	CASSFRGAGYYGYTF	TGCGCCAGCAGCTTCCGGGGGGCCGGATACTATGGCTACACCTTC
TRBV7-3	-	few	TRBJ2-5	CASSLKGGREEETQYF	TGTGCCAGCAGCTTAAAGGGGGGCAGGGAGGAGGAGACCCAGTACTTC
TRBV19	-	-	TRBJ1-1	CASSMWRGRGAEAFF	TGTGCCAGTAGTATGTGGCGGGGTAGAGGCGCTGAAGCTTTCTTT
TRBV7-3	-	-	TRBJ1-1	CASSARGANTEAFF	TGTGCCAGCAGCGCCAGAGGCGCGAACACTGAAGCTTTCTTT
TRBV18	TRBD1	once	TRBJ2-7	CASSAFMTGSEQYF	TGTGCCAGCTCCGCCTTCATGACAGGGAGCGAGCAGTACTTC
TRBV7-8	-	few	TRBJ1-6	CASSGNSPLHF	TGTGCCAGCAGTGGTAATTCACCCCTCCACTTT
TRBV10-3	-	-	TRBJ2-7	CASSVDGRYEQYF	TGTGCCAGCAGTGTGGATGGAAGATACGAGCAGTACTTC
TRBV5-1	-	-	TRBJ2-3	CASSRAGTTLSDTQYF	TGCGCCAGCAGCCGGGCGGGGACCACCCTTTCAGATACGCAGTATTTT
TRBV28	-	few	TRBJ2-7	CASSFRGGTPPKYF	TGTGCCAGCAGTTTCAGGGGGGGCACCCCTCCGAAGTACTTC
TRBV11-3	-	once	TRBJ2-6	CASSPKGGRDRTGANVLTF	TGTGCCAGCAGCCCCAAGGGCGGTCGGGACCGCACTGGGGCCAACGTCCTGACTTTC
TRBV2	-	-	TRBJ2-7	CASAYPVSYEQYF	TGTGCCAGCGCGTATCCGGTTTCCTACGAGCAGTACTTC
TRBV5-1	-	few	TRBJ2-7	CASRNSIDSGLYEQYF	TGCGCCAGCAGAAACTCAATCGACAGCGGTCTCTACGAGCAGTACTTC
TRBV10-3	TRBD1	once	TRBJ2-3	CAINRDSSTDTQYF	TGTGCCATCAACCGGGACAGTAGCACAGATACGCAGTATTTT
TRBV7-2	-	-	TRBJ1-5	CASSPRTGFMVQPQHF	TGTGCCAGCAGCCCCAGAACCGGGTTTATGGTACAGCCCCAGCATTTT
TRBV4-1	-	few	TRBJ1-3	CASSRWSTGNTIYF	TGCGCCAGCAGCCGTTGGTCGACTGGAAACACCATATATTTT
TRBV5-1	-	-	TRBJ1-5	CASSADSLNQPQHF	TGCGCCAGCAGCGCCGACAGCCTCAATCAGCCCCAGCATTTT
TRBV6-1	-	-	TRBJ1-2	CASRSFRTNGYTF	TGTGCCAGCAGAAGCTTCCGTACTAATGGCTACACCTTC
TRBV7-8	-	-	TRBJ2-1	CASSSSGPRGEQFF	TGTGCCAGCAGCTCGTCCGGGCCGCGCGGTGAGCAGTTCTTC
TRBV9	TRBD2	-	TRBJ2-3	CASSEEGVSGGDTQYF	TGTGCCAGCAGCGAAGAAGGGGTTAGCGGGGGCGATACGCAGTATTTT
TRBV4-1	-	-	TRBJ2-3	CASSQDGDTQYF	TGCGCCAGCAGCCAAGATGGAGATACGCAGTATTTT
TRBV10-3	-	-	TRBJ1-1	CAISEHPVWDTEAFF	TGTGCCATCAGTGAACACCCCGTTTGGGACACTGAAGCTTTCTTT
TRBV19	-	-	TRBJ1-5	CASSIDTVQPQHF	TGTGCCAGTAGTATAGACACGGTACAGCCCCAGCATTTT
TRBV5-1	-	few	TRBJ2-7	CASSLDYEQYF	TGCGCCAGCAGCTTGGACTACGAGCAGTACTTC
TRBV7-8	-	few	TRBJ1-2	CASSLGKWGGDYGYTF	TGTGCCAGCAGCTTAGGAAAATGGGGGGGAGACTATGGCTACACCTTC
TRBV6-5	-	-	TRBJ1-6	CASNSMDSGNSPLHF	TGTGCCAGCAACTCAATGGACAGCGGGAATTCACCCCTCCACTTT
TRBV6-1	-	-	TRBJ2-3	CASGTGSTDTQYF	TGTGCCAGCGGGACGGGGAGCACAGATACGCAGTATTTT
TRBV2	TRBD1	-	TRBJ2-7	CATLGTGTYEQYF	TGTGCCACCCTGGGGACAGGCACCTACGAGCAGTACTTC
TRBV30	-	-	TRBJ1-6	CAWSTGGSYNSPLHF	TGTGCCTGGAGTACAGGAGGCTCCTATAATTCACCCCTCCACTTT
TRBV2	-	once	TRBJ2-5	CASNPGVETQYF	TGTGCCAGCAACCCCGGGGTGGAGACCCAGTACTTC
TRBV11-2	-	-	TRBJ1-3	CASSPRLSGNTIYF	TGTGCCAGCAGCCCGAGACTCTCTGGAAACACCATATATTTT
TRBV11-1	TRBD1	-	TRBJ2-3	CASSQDRGRTDTQYF	TGTGCCAGCAGCCAAGACAGGGGGCGGACAGATACGCAGTATTTT
TRBV4-2	-	once	TRBJ2-2	CASSQLGPGELFF	TGTGCCAGCAGCCAACTAGGCCCCGGGGAGCTGTTTTTT
TRBV2	-	-	TRBJ1-1	CASREQGSDAFF	TGTGCCAGCAGGGAACAGGGTTCTGACGCTTTCTTT
TRBV7-8	TRBD1	-	TRBJ1-1	CASSTDRVKVTEAFF	TGTGCCAGCAGCACGGACAGGGTGAAGGTCACTGAAGCTTTCTTT
TRBV5-4	TRBD2	-	TRBJ2-5	CASSRTSGGANTETQYF	TGTGCCAGCAGTCGGACTAGCGGGGGGGCCAACACAGAGACCCAGTACTTC
TRBV4-2	TRBD2	-	TRBJ2-1	CASSPAGGGDNEQFF	TGTGCCAGCAGCCCTGCTGGCGGGGGGGACAATGAGCAGTTCTTC
TRBV7-2	-	few	TRBJ2-3	CASSFGGGVDTQYF	TGTGCCAGCAGCTTTGGGGGCGGGGTAGATACGCAGTATTTT
TRBV2	-	-	TRBJ2-1	CASIWVPPYNEQFF	TGTGCCAGCATTTGGGTACCCCCCTACAATGAGCAGTTCTTC
TRBV5-4	TRBD2	-	TRBJ2-5	CASSPGGGQETQYF	TGTGCCAGCAGCCCGGGGGGGGGCCAAGAGACCCAGTACTTC
TRBV5-1	-	once	TRBJ1-3	CASSTGPEDTIYF	TGCGCCAGCAGTACGGGCCCAGAGGACACCATATATTTT
TRBV9	-	-	TRBJ2-3	CASSTGTWSTDTQYF	TGTGCCAGCAGCACCGGGACCTGGAGCACAGATACGCAGTATTTT
TRBV4-1	TRBD2	-	TRBJ2-6	CASSQWPSGEAGGRGANVLTF	TGCGCCAGCAGCCAGTGGCCCTCGGGGGAAGCGGGGGGGCGAGGGGCCAACGTCCTGACTTTC